This is a list of T cell receptor beta chains from one sample in a study of CD8 T cells in ankylosing spondylitis. TCRdb re-derived calls from the 5' RACE reads in MiXCR, one entry per CDR3 protein. The top ten hold 25% to 30% of the sample, which has more than 150,000 distinct CDR3 sequences, approximately 10% seen once. The sample taken for sequencing was blood, either unsorted or a sorted T cell fraction (not recorded which). The receptors stem from a male donor with ankylosing spondylitis or in good health (not recorded which). Each CDR3 is given with its conserved first and last residue. D genes are given only for firm matches. The size entry is marked missing in some rows and otherwise reads once, few, many or a size class.

>TRBV5-1|TRBJ2-2|15|.|many
TGCGCCAGCAGCTTAGAACAGACGAACACCGGGGAGCTGTTTTTT
CASSLEQTNTGELFF
>TRBV7-2|TRBJ1-2|14|.|few
TGTGCCAGCAGCTTAGCACAGGGCGGCTATGGCTACACCTTC
CASSLAQGGYGYTF
>TRBV2|TRBJ2-2|14|TRBD1|many
TGTGCCAGCAGCCGCAGACAGGGGGTGGGGGAGCTGTTTTTT
CASSRRQGVGELFF
>TRBV20-1|TRBJ2-2|13|.|many
TGCAGTGCTAGTGTAGGGCGAGCCGGGGAGCTGTTTTTT
CSASVGRAGELFF
>TRBV6-2/TRBV6-3|TRBJ2-7|17|TRBD1|many
TGTGCCAGCAGCCCTCGTACCCTGAGGGGGCACTCTAACGAGCAGTACTTC
CASSPRTLRGHSNEQYF
>TRBV5-1|TRBJ2-2|13|.|many
TGCGCCAGCAGCTTGGCCTGGACCGGGGAGCTGTTTTTT
CASSLAWTGELFF
>TRBV2|TRBJ1-6|15|.|many
TGTGCCAGCAGTGAAGACCAGGGTACGGATTCACCCCTCCACTTT
CASSEDQGTDSPLHF
>TRBV25-1|TRBJ2-3|16|.|many
TGTGCCAGCAGTGCCTCTGGGCGAAGGGCCACAGATACGCAGTATTTT
CASSASGRRATDTQYF
>TRBV9|TRBJ2-7|15|.|many
TGTGCCAGCAGCCCCCAAACAGGTAACCCCTACGAGCAGTACTTC
CASSPQTGNPYEQYF
>TRBV5-1|TRBJ2-1|14|.|few
TGCGCCAGCAGTAGGCGTATAGCGACCAATGAGCAGTTCTTC
CASSRRIATNEQFF
>TRBV6-2/TRBV6-3|TRBJ1-2|10|.|many
TGTGCCAGCGGGGCGTATGGCTACACCTTC
CASGAYGYTF
>TRBV11-3|TRBJ2-1|14|.|.
TGTGCCAGCAGCTTAGATCTAGGGAGAGAGGAGCAGTTCTTC
CASSLDLGREEQFF
>TRBV29-1|TRBJ2-1|14|.|many
TGCAGCGTTGGCACGATGCAGGGAACAGCCGAGCAGTTCTTC
CSVGTMQGTAEQFF
>TRBV12-3/TRBV12-4|TRBJ1-2|14|.|many
TGTGCCACCTTCGAGGGAGGGGAAGGGTATGGCTACACCTTC
CATFEGGEGYGYTF
>TRBV7-9|TRBJ2-7|15|TRBD1|few
TGTGCCAGCAGCTCCAGGACAGGGGGCGGAAACGAGCAGTACTTC
CASSSRTGGGNEQYF
>TRBV7-6|TRBJ2-5|15|.|few
TGTGCCAGCAGCTTAGTCCCGGGGGCCCAAGAGACCCAGTACTTC
CASSLVPGAQETQYF
>TRBV12-3/TRBV12-4|TRBJ1-5|19|.|many
TGTGCCAGCAGTACCAGCGGACAGTCGGCTAAGTATAGCAATCAGCCCCAGCATTTT
CASSTSGQSAKYSNQPQHF
>TRBV5-1|TRBJ2-1|17|TRBD2|.
TGCGCCAGCAGCTTTTACCAACCGGGACTAGCCTACAATGAGCAGTTCTTC
CASSFYQPGLAYNEQFF
>TRBV12-3/TRBV12-4|TRBJ2-5|15|TRBD2|few
TGTGCCAGCAGTTTACTTCAAGCGGGGGGGGAGACCCAGTACTTC
CASSLLQAGGETQYF
>TRBV15|TRBJ2-5|16|.|few
TGTGCCACCAGCAGAGATCAAGCGGTCTTCCAAGAGACCCAGTACTTC
CATSRDQAVFQETQYF
>TRBV30|TRBJ1-2|14|TRBD1|many
TGTGCCTGGCATGGACAGGGGGCTAACTATGGCTACACCTTC
CAWHGQGANYGYTF
>TRBV28|TRBJ1-2|16|TRBD1|many
TGTGCCAGCAGTACCGGGACAGGGGGCGTTAGGAATGGCTACACCTTC
CASSTGTGGVRNGYTF
>TRBV20-1|TRBJ2-7|12|.|.
TGCAGTGCTGCCAGCCATACCTACGAGCAGTACTTC
CSAASHTYEQYF
>TRBV5-1|TRBJ2-5|17|TRBD2|many
TGCGCCAGCAGCTTGGGGGACTACGCGGGAGGGTTGGAGACCCAGTACTTC
CASSLGDYAGGLETQYF
>TRBV3-1|TRBJ2-7|17|.|many
TGTGCCAGCAGCCTAAATCAGGGGTCCCTTAGCTCCTACGAGCAGTACTTC
CASSLNQGSLSSYEQYF
>TRBV12-3/TRBV12-4|TRBJ1-3|15|.|many
TGTGCCAGCAGTTTAGGGGGGAACTCTGGAAACACCATATATTTT
CASSLGGNSGNTIYF
>TRBV5-1|TRBJ2-1|15|TRBD2|.
TGCGCCAGCAGCTTGGATAGCGGGAAGTACAATGAGCAGTTCTTC
CASSLDSGKYNEQFF
>TRBV14|TRBJ1-1|14|.|many
TGTGCCAGCAGCCAAGACAACGGGAACACTGAAGCTTTCTTT
CASSQDNGNTEAFF
>TRBV12-3/TRBV12-4|TRBJ2-2|16|TRBD1|many
TGTGCCAGCAGTCATAGGACAGGGAGGAACACCGGGGAGCTGTTTTTT
CASSHRTGRNTGELFF
>TRBV10-2|TRBJ2-1|11|.|many
TGCGCCAGCAGTGCCGGCAATGAGCAGTTCTTC
CASSAGNEQFF
>TRBV5-1|TRBJ2-3|16|.|many
TGCGCCAGCACCTCGGGTGCGGTGGGACCCACAGATACGCAGTATTTT
CASTSGAVGPTDTQYF
>TRBV6-4|TRBJ2-1|17|TRBD1|many
TGTGCCAGCAGTGACTCGTTCCGGGACAGGGGTAACAATGAGCAGTTCTTC
CASSDSFRDRGNNEQFF
>TRBV5-6|TRBJ2-2|17|TRBD2|.
TGTGCCAGCAGCTTACTTAAGGCTAGCGGATACACCGGGGAGCTGTTTTTT
CASSLLKASGYTGELFF
>TRBV7-9|TRBJ1-5|17|TRBD1|few
TGTGCCAGCAGCTTAGGGAAAGGACAGGGGGTTAGCCAGCCCCAGCATTTT
CASSLGKGQGVSQPQHF
>TRBV12-2|TRBJ1-4|14|.|few
TGTGCAAGTCGCCCCGGGACAGTGAATGAAAAACTGTTTTTT
CASRPGTVNEKLFF
>TRBV5-1|TRBJ1-1|13|.|many
TGCGCCAGCAGCCCCGCCTCGAACACTGAAGCTTTCTTT
CASSPASNTEAFF
>TRBV5-1|TRBJ2-2|16|TRBD1|many
TGCGCCAGCAGCCCCAAGACAGGGGTGAACACCGGGGAGCTGTTTTTT
CASSPKTGVNTGELFF
>TRBV12-3/TRBV12-4|TRBJ1-2|13|.|few
TGTGCCAGCAGTTTAAACTTAGTGGATGGCTACACCTTC
CASSLNLVDGYTF
>TRBV20-1|TRBJ1-2|12|.|.
TGCAGTGCTCCCCGCGACATTCCTGGCTACACCTTC
CSAPRDIPGYTF
>TRBV28|TRBJ1-5|17|.|many
TGTGCCAGCAGTTTATTTCTAAACAGGCGAAGCAATCAGCCCCAGCATTTT
CASSLFLNRRSNQPQHF
>TRBV6-2/TRBV6-3|TRBJ1-5|16|.|many
TGTGCCAGCAGTAACTGGGGTGCTCGGGGTAATCAGCCCCAGCATTTT
CASSNWGARGNQPQHF
>TRBV20-1|TRBJ2-7|13|.|many
TGCAGTGCTAGAGGAGGGGGAAGCTACGAGCAGTACTTC
CSARGGGSYEQYF
>TRBV6-2/TRBV6-3|TRBJ2-1|12|TRBD1|.
TGTGCCAGCAGGCGACAGGGAAATGAGCAGTTCTTC
CASRRQGNEQFF
>TRBV5-1|TRBJ2-3|13|.|many
TGCGCCAGCAGTCCGAACAACGGAGATACGCAGTATTTT
CASSPNNGDTQYF
>TRBV20-1|TRBJ2-5|14|.|many
TGCAGTGCTTCTAAGTGGATTAGTGGTGAGACCCAGTACTTC
CSASKWISGETQYF
>TRBV20-1|TRBJ2-5|16|TRBD2|few
TGCAGTGCTAGTCGGGCTAGCGGGTGGTACCAAGAGACCCAGTACTTC
CSASRASGWYQETQYF
>TRBV6-5|TRBJ2-1|15|TRBD1|.
TGTGCCAGCAGATTAACAGGGGGCGCCGACAATGAGCAGTTCTTC
CASRLTGGADNEQFF
>TRBV6-1|TRBJ1-5|14|.|many
TGTGCCAGCAGTGCGGGATGGTTGGATCAGCCCCAGCATTTT
CASSAGWLDQPQHF
>TRBV19|TRBJ2-7|13|.|few
TGTGCCAGTAAAGGCGGGGTCTCCTACGAGCAGTACTTC
CASKGGVSYEQYF
>TRBV7-2|TRBJ2-7|15|.|.
TGTGCCAGCAGCTCAGATCGGGGATCCTCCTACGAGCAGTACTTC
CASSSDRGSSYEQYF
>TRBV5-1|TRBJ1-4|15|.|many
TGCGCCAGCAGCTTGGACTCAGCAACTAATGAAAAACTGTTTTTT
CASSLDSATNEKLFF
>TRBV7-6|TRBJ1-3|16|.|.
TGTGCCAGCAGCTTAGGGGGCCGTCACTCTGGAAACACCATATATTTT
CASSLGGRHSGNTIYF
>TRBV5-1|TRBJ2-1|16|.|many
TGCGCCAGCAGCCCAGGACGAAACCAGGGTTACAATGAGCAGTTCTTC
CASSPGRNQGYNEQFF
>TRBV9|TRBJ2-3|13|.|.
TGTGCCAGCAGCGTAGCCTTAACAGATACGCAGTATTTT
CASSVALTDTQYF
>TRBV5-1|TRBJ2-1|17|TRBD2|few
TGCGCCAGCAGCTTGGCACTACTAGCGGGGAGCTACAATGAGCAGTTCTTC
CASSLALLAGSYNEQFF
>TRBV5-1|TRBJ1-3|14|.|many
TGCGCCAGCAGCTTGCAGGGGCCGCGAGACACCATATATTTT
CASSLQGPRDTIYF
>TRBV5-1|TRBJ1-1|16|.|many
TGCGCCAGCAGCTTAATGGGCGCCGGTAGAGTCACTGAAGCTTTCTTT
CASSLMGAGRVTEAFF